The clone carrying this T cell receptor beta chain was seen a single time. What it binds is not known. This entry is derived from a study of response to subunit inactivated influenza vaccine. TCRdb re-analysed the RT-PCR reads in MiXCR, keeping a single row per CDR3 protein. The table includes around 750,000 distinct CDR3 sequences, around 21% detected once. There are 15 residues in the CDR3. V was trimmed by 6 bases and J by 2 bases, leaving 16 bases between them. General study results and limits: The study's authors posited that every seasonal influenza vaccination enlists few new T cells.

The origin of this receptor is a man between 50 and 59 years old who received an inactivated influenza vaccine. The genes are TRBV12-3 or TRBV12-4 and TRBJ1-2; possible D gene TRBD1, 6 bases. Sequences were derived from PBMCs from blood, sampled roughly 5 days after vaccination. DNA of the CDR3: TGTGCCAGCAGCCAGGCCCGGGGGGGCAACTATGGCTACACCTTC. It specifies CASSQARGGNYGYTF.